This is a list of T cell receptor beta chains from one sample in a study of T cells in Graves' hyperthyroidism and ophthalmopathy. TCRdb passed the multiplex PCR reads through MiXCR, listing each CDR3 protein once. The sample lists hundreds of thousands of distinct CDR3 sequences; about 14% were seen once. The material sequenced was blood. The receptor source for this set is a woman younger than 35 with Graves' hyperthyroidism. Each CDR3 is given with its conserved first and last residue. A D gene is named only where the DNA matches it firmly. Clone size is stated in some rows and not others, as once, few, many or a class when expanded.

D gene: TRBD1; clone size: many; J gene: TRBJ1-6; V gene: TRBV27; CDR3 protein: CASSSPGQGYSPLHF; CDR3 DNA: TGTGCCAGCAGTTCCCCGGGACAGGGGTATTCACCCCTCCACTTT
D gene: .; clone size: .; J gene: TRBJ2-5; V gene: TRBV4-1; CDR3 protein: CASSPTGLVETQYF; CDR3 DNA: TGCGCCAGCAGCCCCACCGGGTTGGTGGAGACCCAGTACTTC
D gene: .; clone size: .; J gene: TRBJ1-3; V gene: TRBV2; CDR3 protein: CASSEFEVPTAGNTIYF; CDR3 DNA: TGTGCCAGCAGTGAATTTGAGGTTCCGACGGCCGGAAACACCATATATTTT
D gene: .; clone size: .; J gene: TRBJ1-5; V gene: TRBV28; CDR3 protein: CASSPIQTDGGNQPQHF; CDR3 DNA: TGTGCCAGCAGCCCCATACAGACAGATGGGGGCAATCAGCCCCAGCATTTT
D gene: TRBD2; clone size: .; J gene: TRBJ2-3; V gene: TRBV4-1; CDR3 protein: CASSQPRLAGAEDTQYF; CDR3 DNA: TGCGCCAGCAGCCAACCCCGACTAGCGGGAGCGGAGGATACGCAGTATTTT
D gene: .; clone size: .; J gene: TRBJ2-7; V gene: TRBV3-1; CDR3 protein: CASSQWFSSYEQYF; CDR3 DNA: TGTGCCAGCAGCCAATGGTTTAGCTCCTACGAGCAGTACTTC
D gene: TRBD2; clone size: .; J gene: TRBJ2-3; V gene: TRBV29-1; CDR3 protein: CSVAGGGQGTDTQYF; CDR3 DNA: TGCAGCGTTGCGGGGGGGGGACAAGGCACAGATACGCAGTATTTT
D gene: TRBD2; clone size: few; J gene: TRBJ2-3; V gene: TRBV20-1; CDR3 protein: CSARDGLWAGESTDTQYF; CDR3 DNA: TGCAGTGCTAGAGATGGTCTATGGGCGGGAGAGAGCACAGATACGCAGTATTTT
D gene: .; clone size: many; J gene: TRBJ2-3; V gene: TRBV11-2; CDR3 protein: CASSFSDTQYF; CDR3 DNA: TGTGCCAGCAGCTTCTCAGATACGCAGTATTTT
D gene: TRBD1; clone size: .; J gene: TRBJ2-7; V gene: TRBV4-3; CDR3 protein: CASSQEGGQDREQYF; CDR3 DNA: TGCGCCAGCAGCCAAGAAGGGGGACAGGATCGCGAGCAGTACTTC
D gene: TRBD2; clone size: many; J gene: TRBJ2-3; V gene: TRBV7-2; CDR3 protein: CASSLVSSGRSTDTQYF; CDR3 DNA: TGTGCCAGCAGCTTAGTGTCTAGCGGGAGGAGCACAGATACGCAGTATTTT
D gene: .; clone size: .; J gene: TRBJ1-2; V gene: TRBV10-3; CDR3 protein: CAISDDWSYGYTF; CDR3 DNA: TGTGCCATCAGTGACGACTGGTCGTATGGCTACACCTTC
D gene: .; clone size: many; J gene: TRBJ2-2; V gene: TRBV7-3; CDR3 protein: CASSLYRKANTGELFF; CDR3 DNA: TGTGCCAGCAGCCTTTACAGGAAAGCGAACACCGGGGAGCTGTTTTTT
D gene: TRBD1; clone size: few; J gene: TRBJ1-2; V gene: TRBV14; CDR3 protein: CASSRLGTGLNYGYTF; CDR3 DNA: TGTGCCAGCAGCCGCCTGGGGACAGGTCTTAACTATGGCTACACCTTC
D gene: TRBD1; clone size: few; J gene: TRBJ1-5; V gene: TRBV7-2; CDR3 protein: CASSHISSGTGDQPQHF; CDR3 DNA: TGTGCCAGCAGCCATATTTCGAGCGGGACAGGGGACCAGCCCCAGCATTTT
D gene: TRBD1; clone size: few; J gene: TRBJ1-6; V gene: TRBV20-1; CDR3 protein: CSARPRPDRGYNSPLHF; CDR3 DNA: TGCAGTGCTAGACCGAGGCCGGACAGGGGCTATAATTCACCCCTCCACTTT
D gene: .; clone size: many; J gene: TRBJ2-1; V gene: TRBV18; CDR3 protein: CASSPQTGDNEQFF; CDR3 DNA: TGTGCCAGCTCACCTCAGACTGGCGACAATGAGCAGTTCTTC
D gene: TRBD2; clone size: .; J gene: TRBJ2-2; V gene: TRBV20-1; CDR3 protein: CSAPRTSGRTGELFF; CDR3 DNA: TGCAGTGCTCCCCGGACTAGCGGGAGAACCGGGGAGCTGTTTTTT
D gene: .; clone size: .; J gene: TRBJ1-5; V gene: TRBV6-1; CDR3 protein: CASRPASEGNQPQHF; CDR3 DNA: TGTGCCAGCAGGCCAGCCTCGGAGGGCAATCAGCCCCAGCATTTT
D gene: TRBD1; clone size: .; J gene: TRBJ1-2; V gene: TRBV15; CDR3 protein: CATSTDRGNYGYTF; CDR3 DNA: TGTGCCACCAGCACAGACAGGGGGAACTATGGCTACACCTTC
D gene: .; clone size: .; J gene: TRBJ2-7; V gene: TRBV11-2; CDR3 protein: CASSLVSSRDEQYF; CDR3 DNA: TGTGCCAGCAGCTTGGTGTCTAGTCGCGACGAGCAGTACTTC
D gene: .; clone size: few; J gene: TRBJ1-4; V gene: TRBV19; CDR3 protein: CASSISQISGGEKLFF; CDR3 DNA: TGTGCCAGTAGTATTTCGCAAATAAGCGGGGGTGAAAAACTGTTTTTT
D gene: TRBD2; clone size: .; J gene: TRBJ2-1; V gene: TRBV9; CDR3 protein: CASSSPGLAGAYGEQFF; CDR3 DNA: TGTGCCAGCAGCAGTCCGGGACTAGCGGGAGCGTACGGTGAGCAGTTCTTC
D gene: .; clone size: .; J gene: TRBJ1-6; V gene: TRBV20-1; CDR3 protein: CSARGVGNSPLHF; CDR3 DNA: TGCAGTGCTAGAGGGGTTGGTAATTCACCCCTCCACTTT
D gene: .; clone size: few; J gene: TRBJ2-5; V gene: TRBV6-2/TRBV6-3; CDR3 protein: CASSLGSCETQYF; CDR3 DNA: TGTGCCAGCAGTTTAGGGTCGTGTGAGACCCAGTACTTC
D gene: .; clone size: many; J gene: TRBJ2-7; V gene: TRBV6-1; CDR3 protein: CATFRPGSHYEQYF; CDR3 DNA: TGTGCTACCTTTAGGCCCGGGTCCCACTACGAGCAGTACTTC
D gene: .; clone size: many; J gene: TRBJ1-2; V gene: TRBV7-9; CDR3 protein: CASSLERIKMEGYTF; CDR3 DNA: TGTGCCAGCAGCTTAGAACGGATAAAAATGGAAGGCTACACCTTC
D gene: .; clone size: few; J gene: TRBJ2-5; V gene: TRBV29-1; CDR3 protein: CSVGSLLRTGETQYF; CDR3 DNA: TGCAGCGTTGGGTCCTTGCTCCGAACGGGGGAGACCCAGTACTTC
D gene: .; clone size: many; J gene: TRBJ2-4; V gene: TRBV20-1; CDR3 protein: CSANEKGWAKNIQYF; CDR3 DNA: TGCAGTGCTAACGAGAAGGGATGGGCCAAAAACATTCAGTACTTC
D gene: TRBD1; clone size: many; J gene: TRBJ2-2; V gene: TRBV11-3; CDR3 protein: CASSPGQGFTGELFF; CDR3 DNA: TGTGCCAGCAGCCCCGGACAGGGGTTCACCGGGGAGCTGTTTTTT